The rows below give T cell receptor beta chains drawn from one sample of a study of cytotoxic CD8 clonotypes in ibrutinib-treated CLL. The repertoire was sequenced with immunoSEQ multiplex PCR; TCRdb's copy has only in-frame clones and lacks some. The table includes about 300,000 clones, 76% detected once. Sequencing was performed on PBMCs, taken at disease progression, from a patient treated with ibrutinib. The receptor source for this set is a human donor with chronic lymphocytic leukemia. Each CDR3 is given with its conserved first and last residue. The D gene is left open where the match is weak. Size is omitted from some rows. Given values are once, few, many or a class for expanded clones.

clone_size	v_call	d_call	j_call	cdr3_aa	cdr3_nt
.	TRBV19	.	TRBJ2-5	CASIPPGETQYF	TGTGCCAGTATCCCGCCTGGGGAGACCCAGTACTTC
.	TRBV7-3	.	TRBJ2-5	CASSLTWGQQETQYF	TGTGCCAGCAGCTTAACCTGGGGGCAACAAGAGACCCAGTACTTC
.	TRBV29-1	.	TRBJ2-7	CSVGMAGRGEQYF	TGCAGCGTGGGGATGGCGGGGCGCGGCGAGCAGTACTTC
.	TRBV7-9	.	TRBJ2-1	CASSRGLGGGYNEQFF	TGTGCCAGCAGTCGAGGTTTGGGTGGTGGGTACAATGAGCAGTTCTTC
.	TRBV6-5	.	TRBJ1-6	CASRGRDSYNSPLHF	TGTGCCAGCAGGGGCAGGGATTCCTATAATTCACCCCTCCACTTT
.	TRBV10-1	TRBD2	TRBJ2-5	CASSESPSGARETQYF	TGCGCCAGCAGTGAGTCCCCTAGCGGGGCTCGTGAGACCCAGTACTTC
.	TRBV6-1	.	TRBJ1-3	CASSEALGYTIYF	TGTGCCAGCAGTGAAGCGCTCGGTTACACCATATATTTT
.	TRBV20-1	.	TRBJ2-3	CSALLPRTQYF	TGCAGTGCCCTCCTCCCTAGGACGCAGTATTTT
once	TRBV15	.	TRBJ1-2	CATSPLGANYGYTF	TGTGCCACCAGCCCTCTTGGGGCTAACTATGGCTACACCTTC
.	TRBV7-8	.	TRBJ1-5	CASSHQGQPQHF	TGTGCCAGCAGCCACCAGGGGCAGCCCCAGCATTTT
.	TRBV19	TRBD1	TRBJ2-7	CASSLGQGVYEQYF	TGTGCCAGTTCGCTTGGACAGGGTGTCTACGAGCAGTACTTC
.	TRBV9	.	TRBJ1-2	CASTPSRGNYGYTF	TGTGCCAGCACCCCTAGTCGGGGAAACTATGGCTACACCTTC
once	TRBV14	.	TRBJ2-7	CASSQEAVYSYEQYF	TGTGCCAGCAGCCAAGAGGCAGTTTACTCCTACGAGCAGTACTTC
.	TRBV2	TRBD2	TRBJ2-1	CASEGTSINEQFF	TGTGCCAGCGAAGGGACTAGCATAAATGAGCAGTTCTTC
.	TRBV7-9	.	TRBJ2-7	CASSLFREQYF	TGTGCCAGCAGCTTATTCCGCGAGCAGTACTTC
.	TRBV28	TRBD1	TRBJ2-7	CASEQTGGYEQYF	TGTGCCAGCGAGCAGACAGGGGGGTACGAGCAGTACTTC
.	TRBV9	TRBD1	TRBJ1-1	CASSVAGQDGEAFF	TGTGCCAGCAGCGTAGCTGGACAGGATGGGGAAGCTTTCTTT
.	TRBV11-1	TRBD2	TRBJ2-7	CASTPLAGAFYEQYF	TGTGCCAGCACCCCACTAGCGGGAGCATTCTACGAGCAGTACTTC
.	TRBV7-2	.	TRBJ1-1	CASSNRQIMNTEAFF	TGTGCCAGCAGCAATCGACAGATAATGAACACTGAAGCTTTCTTT
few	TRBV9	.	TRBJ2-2	CASSVVGIGELFF	TGTGCCAGCAGCGTAGTGGGAATCGGGGAGCTGTTTTTT
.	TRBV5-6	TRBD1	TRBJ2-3	CASNPGQRPDTQYF	TGTGCCAGCAATCCGGGACAGAGGCCCGATACGCAGTATTTT
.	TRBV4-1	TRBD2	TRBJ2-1	CASSQIPLAGGLDEQFF	TGCGCCAGCAGCCAAATACCCCTAGCGGGGGGGCTAGATGAGCAGTTCTTC
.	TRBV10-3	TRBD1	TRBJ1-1	CAISRDRGRNTEAFF	TGTGCCATCAGCCGGGACAGGGGGCGAAACACTGAAGCTTTCTTT
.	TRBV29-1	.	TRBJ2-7	CSVAPAGAPYEQYF	.
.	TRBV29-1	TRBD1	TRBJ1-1	CSVRQGLMNTEAFF	TGCAGCGTGAGACAGGGTCTTATGAACACTGAAGCTTTCTTT
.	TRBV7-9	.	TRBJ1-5	CASSYHSQPQHF	TGTGCCAGCAGCTATCATAGTCAGCCCCAGCATTTT
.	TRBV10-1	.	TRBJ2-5	CASSEAETGTQYF	TGCGCCAGCAGTGAAGCGGAAACGGGGACCCAGTACTTC
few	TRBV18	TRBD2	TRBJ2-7	CASSPRTRQTYEQYF	TGTGCCAGCTCACCACGGACTAGGCAAACCTACGAGCAGTACTTC
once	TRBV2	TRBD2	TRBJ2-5	CASSALHAGGGETQYF	TGTGCCAGCAGTGCCCTCCATGCGGGGGGCGGGGAGACCCAGTACTTC
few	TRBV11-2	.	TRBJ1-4	CASSLDGGSREKLFF	TGTGCCAGCAGCTTAGATGGGGGGAGCAGGGAAAAACTGTTTTTT
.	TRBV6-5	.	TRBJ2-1	CASSYIGGRLDEQFF	TGTGCCAGCAGTTACATCGGGGGGCGGCTTGATGAGCAGTTCTTC
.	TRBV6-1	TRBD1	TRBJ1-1	CASSATGGRNTEAFF	TGTGCCAGCAGTGCCACAGGGGGTCGGAACACTGAAGCTTTCTTT
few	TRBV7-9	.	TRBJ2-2	CASSLTNTGELFF	TGTGCCAGCAGCTTAACGAACACCGGGGAGCTGTTTTTT
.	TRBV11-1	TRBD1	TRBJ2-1	CASSTDRGNEQFF	TGTGCCAGCAGCACGGACAGGGGCAATGAGCAGTTCTTC
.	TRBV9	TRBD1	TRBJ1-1	CASSVDRADTEAFF	TGTGCCAGCAGCGTTGACAGGGCGGACACTGAAGCTTTCTTT
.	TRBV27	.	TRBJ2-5	CASRDSGQETQYF	TGTGCCAGCCGAGATTCAGGCCAAGAGACCCAGTACTTC
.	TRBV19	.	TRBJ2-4	CASSMLLGKLAKNIQYF	TGTGCCAGTAGTATGTTATTGGGGAAACTAGCCAAAAACATTCAGTACTTC
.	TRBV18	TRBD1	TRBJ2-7	CASSPQIGTGVYEQYF	TGTGCCAGCTCACCACAAATCGGGACAGGGGTCTACGAGCAGTACTTC
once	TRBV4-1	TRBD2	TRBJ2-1	CASSQPPGLAGGNEQFF	TGCGCCAGCAGCCAACCCCCCGGACTAGCGGGAGGGAATGAGCAGTTCTTC
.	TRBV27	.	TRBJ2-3	CASGNDWAADTQYF	TGTGCCAGCGGAAATGACTGGGCGGCAGATACGCAGTATTTT
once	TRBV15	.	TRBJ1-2	CATSRDRLGTNYGYTF	TGTGCCACCAGCAGAGATCGGTTAGGCACTAACTATGGCTACACCTTC
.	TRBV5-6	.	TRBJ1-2	CASSWIYGYTF	TGTGCCAGCAGCTGGATCTATGGCTACACCTTC
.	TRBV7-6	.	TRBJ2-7	CASSHRVGDYEQYF	TGTGCCAGCAGCCACAGGGTTGGGGACTACGAGCAGTACTTC
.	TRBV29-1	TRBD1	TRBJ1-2	CSVEFSQGASGDGYTF	TGCAGCGTTGAATTCTCACAGGGGGCGTCCGGGGATGGCTACACCTTC
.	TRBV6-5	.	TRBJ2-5	CASSHYAGPGETQYF	TGTGCCAGCAGCCACTATGCGGGGCCGGGTGAGACCCAGTACTTC
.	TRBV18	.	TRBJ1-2	CASSQGKMRGYGYTF	TGTGCCAGCTCACAGGGGAAGATGAGGGGCTATGGCTACACCTTC
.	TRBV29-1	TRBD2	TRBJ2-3	CSVEDRRRSGGLTDTQYF	TGCAGCGTTGAAGATCGGAGGAGAAGCGGGGGACTCACAGATACGCAGTATTTT
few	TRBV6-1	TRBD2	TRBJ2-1	CAISVFDFGTRKLEQFF	TGTGCCATCAGTGTTTTCGATTTTGGGACTAGGAAACTTGAGCAGTTCTTC
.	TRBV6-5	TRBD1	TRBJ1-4	CASRNQGAGKEKLFF	TGTGCCAGCAGGAACCAGGGGGCTGGAAAGGAAAAACTGTTTTTT
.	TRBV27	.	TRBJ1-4	CASSFGMDSKEKLFF	TGTGCCAGCAGTTTCGGCATGGATAGCAAAGAAAAACTGTTTTTT
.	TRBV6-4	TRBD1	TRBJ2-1	CASSTGQSSYNEQFF	TGTGCCAGCAGTACGGGACAGAGCTCCTACAATGAGCAGTTCTTC
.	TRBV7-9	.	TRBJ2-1	CASSFQGGNEQFF	TGTGCCAGCAGCTTCCAGGGGGGGAATGAGCAGTTCTTC
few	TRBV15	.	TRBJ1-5	CATPAQHF	TGTGCCACCCCCGCCCAGCATTTT
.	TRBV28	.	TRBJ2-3	CASSTLDRPHTDTQYF	TGTGCCAGCAGCACCCTTGACAGGCCCCACACAGATACGCAGTATTTT
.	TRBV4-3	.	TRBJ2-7	CASSQEGRGSYEQYF	TGCGCCAGCAGCCAAGAGGGCAGGGGAAGCTACGAGCAGTACTTC
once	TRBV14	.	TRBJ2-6	CASSRRGAAGANVLTF	TGTGCCAGCAGCCGACGGGGGGCAGCTGGGGCCAACGTCCTGACTTTC
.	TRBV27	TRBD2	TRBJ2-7	CASSLRGLGPYEQYF	TGTGCCAGCAGTTTGAGGGGACTAGGTCCCTACGAGCAGTACTTC
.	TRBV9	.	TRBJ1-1	CASSVAPGYEAFF	TGTGCCAGCAGCGTAGCGCCGGGGTATGAAGCTTTCTTT